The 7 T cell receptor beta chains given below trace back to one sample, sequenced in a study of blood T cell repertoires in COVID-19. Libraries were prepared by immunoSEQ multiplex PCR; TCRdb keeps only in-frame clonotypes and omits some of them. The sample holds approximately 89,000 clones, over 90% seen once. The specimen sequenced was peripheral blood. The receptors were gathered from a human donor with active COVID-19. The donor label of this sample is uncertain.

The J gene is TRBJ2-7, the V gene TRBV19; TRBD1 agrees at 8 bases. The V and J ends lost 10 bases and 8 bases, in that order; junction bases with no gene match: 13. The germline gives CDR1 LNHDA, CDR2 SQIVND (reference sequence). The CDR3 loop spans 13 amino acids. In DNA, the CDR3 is TGTGCCACCGCTACTAGGACAGGGTCCCAGCAGTACTTC. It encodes CATATRTGSQQYF.

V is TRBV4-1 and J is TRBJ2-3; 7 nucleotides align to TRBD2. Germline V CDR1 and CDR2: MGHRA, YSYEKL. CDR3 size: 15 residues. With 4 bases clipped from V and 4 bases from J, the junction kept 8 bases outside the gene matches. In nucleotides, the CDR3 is TGCGCCAGCAGCCGGGGCGGGAGTGGATCAGATACGCAGTATTTT. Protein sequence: CASSRGGSGSDTQYF.

The CDR3 here is CASSRDRVTGELFF. DNA for the CDR3: TGTGCCAGCAGCCGGGACAGGGTCACCGGGGAGCTGTTTTTT. The chain joins TRBV5-6 to TRBJ2-2; 9 bases are shared with TRBD1. CDR3 length: 14 residues. Per germline, CDR1 SGHDT and CDR2 YYEEEE. V was pared by 4 bases and J by 4 bases, with 2 bases of the junction left unmatched.

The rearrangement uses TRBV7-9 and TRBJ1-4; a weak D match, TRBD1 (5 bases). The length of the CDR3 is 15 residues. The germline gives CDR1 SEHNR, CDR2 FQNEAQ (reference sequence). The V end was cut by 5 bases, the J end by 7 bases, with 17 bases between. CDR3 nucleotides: TGTGCCAGCAGCCCCGGGACGGCGGGAGGTGAAAAACTGTTTTTT. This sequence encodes CASSPGTAGGEKLFF.

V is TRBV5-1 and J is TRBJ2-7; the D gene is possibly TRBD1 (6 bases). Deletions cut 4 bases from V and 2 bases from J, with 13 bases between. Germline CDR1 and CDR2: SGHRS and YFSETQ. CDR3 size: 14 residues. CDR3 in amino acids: CASSPPTGTYEQYF. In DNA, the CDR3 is TGCGCCAGCAGCCCCCCGACAGGAACCTACGAGCAGTACTTC. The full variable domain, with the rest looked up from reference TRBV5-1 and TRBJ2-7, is KAGVTQTPRYLIKTRGQQVTLSCSPISGHRSVSWYQQTPGQGLQFLFEYFSETQRNKGNFPGRFSGRQFSNSRSEMNVSTLELGDSALYLCASSPPTGTYEQYFGPGTRLTVT.

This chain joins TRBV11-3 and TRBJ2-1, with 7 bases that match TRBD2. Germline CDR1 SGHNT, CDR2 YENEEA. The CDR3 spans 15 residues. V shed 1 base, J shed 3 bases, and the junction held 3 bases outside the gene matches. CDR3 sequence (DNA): TGTGCCAGCAGCTTAGCGGGAGGCCTCTACAATGAGCAGTTCTTC. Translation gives CASSLAGGLYNEQFF.

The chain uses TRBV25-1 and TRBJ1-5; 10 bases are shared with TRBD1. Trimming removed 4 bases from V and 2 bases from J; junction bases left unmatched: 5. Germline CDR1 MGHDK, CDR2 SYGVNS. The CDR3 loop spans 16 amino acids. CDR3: CASSVGTGVGNQPQHF. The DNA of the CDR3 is TGTGCCAGCAGTGTGGGGACAGGGGTTGGCAATCAGCCCCAGCATTTT.